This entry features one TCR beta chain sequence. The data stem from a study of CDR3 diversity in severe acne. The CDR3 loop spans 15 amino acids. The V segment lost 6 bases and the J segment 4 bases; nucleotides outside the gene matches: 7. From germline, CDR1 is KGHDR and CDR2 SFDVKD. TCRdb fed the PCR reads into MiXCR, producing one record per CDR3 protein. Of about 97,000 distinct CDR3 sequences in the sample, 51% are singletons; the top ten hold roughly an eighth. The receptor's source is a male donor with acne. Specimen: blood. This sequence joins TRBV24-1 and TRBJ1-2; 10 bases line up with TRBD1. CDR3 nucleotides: TGTGCCACCAGTTACAGGGACAGGGGTTTCTATGGCTACACCTTC. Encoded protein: CATSYRDRGFYGYTF.